Each of the 30 T cell receptor beta chains below was sequenced from the same sample in a study of shared clonotypes between healthy human individuals. Here immunoSEQ multiplex PCR was the method, and the copy in TCRdb shows in-frame clones only, minus some. The sample contains 2 million to 2.5 million clones, more than 90% of which appear only once. The sequencing input was naive CD4+ T cells sorted from blood. Subset noted: CD45RA+ positively selected. The receptors shown here come from a man between 18 and 29 years old in good health.

The rearrangement links TRBV28 to TRBJ2-3; 10 bases match TRBD1. CDR1 MDHEN and CDR2 SYDVKM come from the germline V gene. This CDR3 is built from 16 residues. V lost 6 bases to trimming and J lost 5 bases; unmatched junction nucleotides: 11. CDR3 in amino acids: CASRPPTGQGIDTQYF. DNA of the CDR3: TGTGCCAGCAGACCCCCTACGGGACAGGGGATAGATACGCAGTATTTT.

The chain couples TRBV7-2 to TRBJ1-5, with 7 bases lining up with TRBD1. CDR3 length: 18 residues. Germline trimming cut 6 bases from V and 1 base from J; bases unmatched to any gene: 15. Per germline, CDR1 SGHTA and CDR2 FQGNSA. CDR3 coding DNA: TGTGCCAGCAGTGTAACAGGGGTTGTGGATCGGAGCAATCAGCCCCAGCATTTT. It encodes CASSVTGVVDRSNQPQHF.

The chain uses TRBV9 and TRBJ2-2; 9 nucleotides line up with TRBD1. This CDR3 is 17 amino acids long. After removal of 0 bases from V and 4 bases from J, the junction contained 7 bases not matched to a gene. Germline V gene sequence: CDR1 SGDLS, CDR2 YYNGEE. The CDR3 region has the DNA TGTGCCAGCAGCGTAGACCCGGACAGGGGACGCACCGGGGAGCTGTTTTTT. As protein: CASSVDPDRGRTGELFF.

J is TRBJ1-1 and V is TRBV7-9; D is perhaps TRBD1 (5 bases). The V end lost 5 bases, the J end lost 4 bases, and 17 bases lay between the germline ends. Germline loops: CDR1 SEHNR, CDR2 FQNEAQ (reference sequence). CDR3 size: 15 residues. The CDR3 region has the DNA TGTGCCAGCAGCCGTCCGGAGGGGCGGAGCACTGAAGCTTTCTTT. Translation: CASSRPEGRSTEAFF.

The rearrangement uses TRBV5-4 and TRBJ1-1; TRBD1 agrees at 8 bases. With 4 bases clipped from V and 7 bases from J, the junction kept 9 bases outside the gene matches. Germline V CDR1 and CDR2: SGHNT, YYREEE (reference sequence). CDR3 length: 14 amino acids. The CDR3 DNA sequence: TGTGCCAGCAGCAGGACCAGGGGGCTAAGTGAAGCTTTCTTT. Protein: CASSRTRGLSEAFF.

This chain uses TRBV10-3 with TRBJ2-2; TRBD1 might be the D (6 bases). The length of the CDR3 is 15 residues. Trimming pared 4 bases from V and 3 bases from J, leaving 12 bases between. Germline V CDR1 and CDR2: ENHRY, SYGVKD. CDR3 loop: CAISGQGKDTGELFF. The CDR3 DNA sequence: TGTGCCATCAGTGGGCAGGGGAAGGACACCGGGGAGCTGTTTTTT.

This sequence joins TRBV29-1 and TRBJ2-7, with D perhaps TRBD1 (5 bases). The CDR3 is 14 amino acids. V was clipped by 0 bases and J by 1 base, with 10 bases between them. Germline assignment: CDR1 SQVTM and CDR2 ANQGSEA. The CDR3 loop is CSVEDRAGSYEQYF. The CDR3 coding sequence is TGCAGCGTTGAAGATCGGGCAGGGTCCTACGAGCAGTACTTC.

The rearrangement joins TRBV29-1 to TRBJ2-5, with a tentative D call TRBD1 (6 bases). There are 12 residues in the CDR3. V shed 5 bases and J shed 4 bases, with 11 bases lying between them. Germline CDR1 and CDR2: SQVTM and ANQGSEA. The CDR3 spells CSVTGNSETQYF. CDR3 nucleotides: TGCAGCGTTACAGGGAATTCAGAGACCCAGTACTTC.

The chain uses TRBV28 and TRBJ1-5, with no clear D. The ends were cut back, 8 bases at V and 3 bases at J, with 14 bases in the middle. The germline CDR1 and CDR2 sequences are MDHEN and SYDVKM. This CDR3 contains 14 residues. The CDR3 spells CASLLAGSNQPQHF. The CDR3 DNA follows: TGTGCCAGCCTCTTGGCCGGTTCCAATCAGCCCCAGCATTTT.

The sample holds one count of this clone. The rearrangement joins TRBV4-1 to TRBJ2-7, with D possibly being TRBD1 (5 bases). V was shortened by 0 bases and J by 4 bases, with 13 bases between the two germline ends. The CDR3 runs to 15 residues. CDR1 is MGHRA, CDR2 YSYEKL, per germline. The CDR3 loop is CASSQDRGSTYEQYF. The CDR3 DNA reads TGCGCCAGCAGCCAAGATAGGGGCTCCACGTACGAGCAGTACTTC.

CDR3 DNA: TGTGCCAGCAGCGTAGCTCGCAAGCCAAGCTCCTACAATGAGCAGTTCTTC. Amino acid sequence: CASSVARKPSSYNEQFF. This chain connects TRBV9 to TRBJ2-1, with D hard to call. V lost 0 bases and J lost 0, with 13 bases in between. The CDR3 extends over 17 amino acids. Looked up from germline, CDR1 is SGDLS and CDR2 is YYNGEE.

The chain uses TRBV12-5 and TRBJ2-7, with unresolved D. The CDR3 runs 13 residues. Germline assignment: CDR1 LGHNT and CDR2 FRNRAP. The germline V and J ends were trimmed by 2 bases and 4 bases, with 9 bases remaining between them. CDR3 amino acids: CASGLPPRYEQYF. The CDR3 DNA is TGTGCTAGTGGTTTGCCACCACGTTACGAGCAGTACTTC.

V gene TRBV6-5 combines with J gene TRBJ1-3; no clear D gene. The CDR3 contains 16 residues. V was trimmed by 0 bases and J by 0 bases, leaving 9 bases between them. The germline V gene has CDR1 MNHEY and CDR2 SVGAGI. DNA for the CDR3: TGTGCCAGCAGTTACTCTGGCGCTAACTCTGGAAACACCATATATTTT. Amino acids: CASSYSGANSGNTIYF.

The rearrangement uses TRBV30 and TRBJ1-2; perhaps TRBD1 as D (6 bases). Germline V gives CDR1 GTSNPN, CDR2 SVGIG (reference sequence). V dropped 0 bases and J dropped 8 bases, with 13 bases sitting between them. This CDR3 comprises 13 residues. The CDR3: CAWSVDRSQGYTF. The CDR3 coding sequence is TGTGCCTGGAGTGTCGACAGGTCTCAAGGCTACACCTTC.

The J gene is TRBJ2-7, the V gene TRBV2; 8 positions agree with TRBD2. There are 14 residues in the CDR3. CDR1 and CDR2 from the germline V gene are SNHLY and FYNNEI. After removal of 6 bases from V and 1 base from J, the junction contained 5 bases not matched to a gene. CDR3 DNA sequence: TGTGCCAGCAGAACTAGCGGACTATCCTACGAGCAGTACTTC. Protein: CASRTSGLSYEQYF.

The chain employs TRBV19 and TRBJ1-5; 7 nucleotides match TRBD1. CDR1 is LNHDA, CDR2 SQIVND, per germline (reference sequence). The CDR3 consists of 15 residues. The trim removed 6 bases at V and 3 bases at J, leaving 8 bases unmatched. CDR3 sequence (DNA): TGTGCCAGTAGAGAGACAGGGTTTATCAATCAGCCCCAGCATTTT. The encoded protein is CASRETGFINQPQHF.

This rearrangement joins TRBV6-1 to TRBJ2-5, with D unresolved. CDR1 is MNHNS, CDR2 SASEGT, per germline. The CDR3 sequence is 13 residues long. Trimming took off 2 bases at V and 4 bases at J, with 8 bases between the two ends. The CDR3 sequence is CASSEILIETQYF. The CDR3 DNA reads as TGTGCCAGCAGTGAAATCCTTATAGAGACCCAGTACTTC.

The genes are TRBV7-2 and TRBJ2-7, with D maybe TRBD2 (5 bases). This CDR3 is built from 17 residues. Per the germline V gene, CDR1 is SGHTA and CDR2 is FQGNSA. V lost 5 bases and J lost 0, with 20 bases in between. The CDR3 DNA sequence: TGTGCCAGCAGCCCCGGCGGTAAGCGGATAAACTCCTACGAGCAGTACTTC. Encoded protein: CASSPGGKRINSYEQYF. The whole variable domain, remainder taken from reference TRBV7-2 and TRBJ2-7, is GAGVSQSPSNKVTEKGKDVELRCDPISGHTALYWYRQSLGQGLEFLIYFQGNSAPDKSGLPSDRFSAERTGGSVSTLTIQRTQQEDSAVYLCASSPGGKRINSYEQYFGPGTRLTVT.

The chain links TRBV10-3 to TRBJ2-7; tentative D call: TRBD2 (5 bases). The V gene's germline CDR1 is ENHRY and CDR2 SYGVKD. The CDR3 spans 11 residues. The V and J ends lost 10 bases and 5 bases respectively, with 12 bases between them. DNA for the CDR3: TGTGCCACTAGGACTGCCGACGAGCAGTACTTC. Residues: CATRTADEQYF.

Only one count was recorded for this clone. The chain uses TRBV18 and TRBJ1-2; the match to TRBD1 covers 10 bases. Germline assignment: CDR1 KGHSH and CDR2 LQKENI. This CDR3 contains 16 residues. With 3 bases clipped from V and 4 bases from J, the junction kept 8 bases outside the gene matches. The CDR3 reads CASSPSRGQGSYGYTF. The DNA for the CDR3 is TGTGCCAGCTCACCTTCTAGGGGACAGGGGAGCTATGGCTACACCTTC.

V usage is TRBV10-3 and J usage is TRBJ1-1; 7 bases match TRBD1. Germline V CDR1 and CDR2: ENHRY, SYGVKD. The length of the CDR3 is 12 residues. V dropped 8 bases and J dropped 4; count of bases not matched to a gene: 4. CDR3 coding DNA: TGTGCCATCCAGAGACAGGGCACTGAAGCTTTCTTT. Residues: CAIQRQGTEAFF.

The chain uses TRBV19 and TRBJ2-4; 8 bases are shared with TRBD1. The V and J ends lost 7 bases and 0 bases, in that order; junction bases with no gene match: 14. Germline lookup yields CDR1 LNHDA and CDR2 SQIVND (reference sequence). The CDR3 sequence is 18 residues long. CDR3 in DNA: TGTGCCAGTACCCCCTCCAGGACAGGGTCACTAGCCAAAAACATTCAGTACTTC. Its protein product is CASTPSRTGSLAKNIQYF.

CDR3 region: CAGGVDPNEKLFF. The CDR3 coding sequence is TGTGCCGGGGGGGTAGACCCTAATGAAAAACTGTTTTTT. The V gene is TRBV6-1, the J gene TRBJ1-4; D is possibly TRBD1 (5 bases). Germline lookup yields CDR1 MNHNS and CDR2 SASEGT. The ends were cut back, 11 bases at V and 3 bases at J, with 13 bases in the middle. This CDR3 comprises 13 residues.

The chain recombines TRBV9 with TRBJ1-4, with 7 bases aligning to TRBD1. The germline gives CDR1 SGDLS, CDR2 YYNGEE. Germline trimming cut 0 bases from V and 6 bases from J; bases unmatched to any gene: 5. The CDR3 spans 15 residues. The chain's CDR3 is CASSVAGQGDEKLFF. The CDR3 DNA is TGTGCCAGCAGCGTAGCGGGGCAGGGGGATGAAAAACTGTTTTTT.

This chain links TRBV7-2 with TRBJ2-3, with no clear D. Germline CDR1 reads SGHTA; CDR2 reads FQGNSA. The V and J ends lost 5 bases and 3 bases respectively, with 15 bases between them. The CDR3 is made up of 15 amino acids. Written as DNA, the CDR3 is TGTGCCAGCAGCCCCCAAACATTTTCAACAGATACGCAGTATTTT. Its protein product is CASSPQTFSTDTQYF. Full variable domain (rest looked up from reference TRBV7-2 and TRBJ2-3): GAGVSQSPSNKVTEKGKDVELRCDPISGHTALYWYRQSLGQGLEFLIYFQGNSAPDKSGLPSDRFSAERTGGSVSTLTIQRTQQEDSAVYLCASSPQTFSTDTQYFGPGTRLTVL.

This rearrangement joins TRBV4-1 to TRBJ1-4; TRBD1 is a possible D gene (6 bases). Looked up from germline, CDR1 is MGHRA and CDR2 is YSYEKL. This CDR3 spans 14 amino acids. V was trimmed by 5 bases and J by 7 bases, leaving 14 bases between them. The CDR3 nucleotides read TGCGCCAGCAGCGCCACAGGGCGGGGTGAAAAACTGTTTTTT. Translating gives CASSATGRGEKLFF.

The chain employs TRBV5-1 and TRBJ1-2; TRBD1 matches 7 bases. Germline V lookup: CDR1 SGHRS, CDR2 YFSETQ. V lost 3 bases and J lost 0; bases outside the gene matches: 5. This CDR3 is built from 15 residues. CDR3 region: CASSSTGPANYGYTF. In DNA, the CDR3 is TGCGCCAGCAGCTCGACAGGGCCGGCTAACTATGGCTACACCTTC.

This chain connects TRBV7-2 to TRBJ2-3, with unresolved D. The CDR3 runs to 13 residues. The germline V gene encodes CDR1 SGHTA and CDR2 FQGNSA. V was trimmed by 1 base and J by 2 bases, leaving 4 bases between them. The DNA for the CDR3 is TGTGCCAGCAGCTTAGTTACCACAGATACGCAGTATTTT. Translation gives CASSLVTTDTQYF. The full variable domain, with the rest looked up from reference TRBV7-2 and TRBJ2-3, is GAGVSQSPSNKVTEKGKDVELRCDPISGHTALYWYRQSLGQGLEFLIYFQGNSAPDKSGLPSDRFSAERTGGSVSTLTIQRTQQEDSAVYLCASSLVTTDTQYFGPGTRLTVL.

This chain uses TRBV11-2 with TRBJ2-1; 7 nucleotides align to TRBD1. V dropped 5 bases and J dropped 3; count of bases not matched to a gene: 4. The germline gives CDR1 SGHAT, CDR2 FQNNGV. This CDR3 comprises 14 residues. CDR3 region: CASSIGDSYNEQFF. CDR3 DNA sequence: TGTGCCAGCAGCATAGGGGACAGCTACAATGAGCAGTTCTTC.

The gene calls are TRBV5-1 and TRBJ1-4; 7 bases are shared with TRBD1. CDR1 is SGHRS and CDR2 is YFSETQ in the germline V gene. Losses at the gene ends were 6 bases for V and 0 bases for J; bases not matched to a gene: 8. This CDR3 is built from 16 residues. In nucleotides, the CDR3 is TGCGCCAGCACCCCAGGGACAGCCACAACTAATGAAAAACTGTTTTTT. This sequence encodes CASTPGTATTNEKLFF.